This T cell receptor beta chain comes out of a study of radiation and T cells in renal cell carcinoma. The length of the CDR3 is 15 residues. The V and J ends lost 5 bases and 0 bases respectively, with 11 bases between them. Germline values: CDR1 KGHSH, CDR2 LQKENI. Measured with immunoSEQ multiplex PCR; TCRdb has only the in-frame clones, and not every one. The table shows roughly 80,000 clones, with 65% to 90% occurring only once. Time point of the sample: blood 2 weeks post-SBRT. The sample's treatment: 15 Gy SBRT to primary tumor, nephrectomy 4 weeks later. Whole-study findings and limits: From baseline, blood top tumor clonotypes peaked at 2 weeks post-radiation.

As regards this clone: The antigen is unknown.

The sequence came from a woman in her forties or fifties with renal cell carcinoma. This specimen was blood, taken from a patient whose treatment included radiotherapy and nephrectomy. This chain joins TRBV18 and TRBJ1-3; possibly TRBD1 for D (6 bases). CDR3: CASSNRVDSGNTIYF. The CDR3, as DNA: TGTGCCAGCTCAAACAGGGTTGACTCTGGAAACACCATATATTTT.